This TCR beta chain was sequenced in a study of T cells after somatic rescue of genetic block. V lost 5 bases and J lost 2; bases outside the gene matches: 9. The CDR3 runs 16 residues. Germline V gene lookup returns CDR1 SGHAT and CDR2 FQNNGV. Generated by immunoSEQ multiplex PCR, the TCRdb table keeps only in-frame clones and is missing some. This table holds tens of thousands of clones, just under 90% found once. V usage is TRBV11-2 and J usage is TRBJ2-1; 7 bases agree with TRBD2. Sample: peripheral blood mononuclear cells (PBMCs). The TCR comes from a woman between 18 and 29 years old. This CDR3 is CASSPRRLAPYNEQFF. The CDR3 nucleotides read TGTGCCAGCAGCCCCCGAAGACTAGCTCCCTACAATGAGCAGTTCTTC.